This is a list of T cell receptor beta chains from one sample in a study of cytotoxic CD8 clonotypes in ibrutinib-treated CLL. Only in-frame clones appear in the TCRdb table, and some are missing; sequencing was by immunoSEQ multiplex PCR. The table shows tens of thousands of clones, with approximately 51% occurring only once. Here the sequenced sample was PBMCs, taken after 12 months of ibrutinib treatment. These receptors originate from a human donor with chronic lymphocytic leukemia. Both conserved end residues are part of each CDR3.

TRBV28	CASSTLPLGEQYF
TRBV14	CASSHLFGAGGSQDEQFF
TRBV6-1	CASRLQGAGYEQYF
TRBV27	CASSRPGTGPNTEAFF
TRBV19	CASKFGTGPYEQYF
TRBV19	CASTIGGANEKLFF
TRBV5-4	CASSLDQNEQFF
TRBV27	CASSPQGRWGETQYF
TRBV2	CASYRASGYHEQYF
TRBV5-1	CASSPGTSLADTQYF
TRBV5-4	CASSAQPTGNVAFF
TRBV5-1	CASSLAPSGNTYEQYF
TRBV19	CASKGGPANEKLFF
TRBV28	CASSSAGLPQHF
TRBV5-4	CASSQSTSGLTYEQYF
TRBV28	CASSPSGWEYGYTF
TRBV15	CATSRDLVDEKLFF
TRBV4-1	CASSRGSGSSYEQYF
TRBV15	CATSRDRFNQPQHF
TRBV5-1	CASSSDRGVSNEQFF
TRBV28	CASNSPAWGNQPQHF
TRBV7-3	CASSLPGAGANVLTF
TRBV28	CASSRTSSYEQYF
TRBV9	CASSVGSYEQFF
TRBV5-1	CASSLAGAGDYNEQFF
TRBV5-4	CASSLTGGTYNEQFF
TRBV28	CAASRGSRSGELFF
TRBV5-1	CASRQTGYEQYF
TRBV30	CAWSGGAGTEAFF
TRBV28	CASRRTSGRVETQYF
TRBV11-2	CASSFTLGTAKEGEQYF
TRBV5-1	CASSLGYPMNTEAFF
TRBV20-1	CSARGDTQYF
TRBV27	CASSLLGGYGYTF
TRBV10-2	CASSEGGEAFF
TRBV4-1	CASSQAGVSSDEQYF
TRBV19	CASSIGQDTEAFF
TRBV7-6	CASSRDGKGETQYF
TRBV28	CATTSTYEQYF
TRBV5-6	CASSLGTGISPLHF
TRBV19	CASIRREGGTGELFF
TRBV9	CASSVAGGSYNEQFF
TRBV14	CASSQDVTEINQPQHF
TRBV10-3	CAISDLAGAGEQYF
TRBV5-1	CASSSGGTEAFF
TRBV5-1	CATSERAYNEQFF